Presented here are 6 T cell receptor beta chains from one specimen sequenced in a study of T-cell reconstitution after alpha-beta-depleted transplantation in children. It was with unique molecular identifiers that the TCRbeta library was prepared. TCRdb fed the PCR reads into MiXCR, producing one record per CDR3 protein. The top ten clones hold around 0.96% of a sample with 640,000 or so distinct CDR3 sequences, 16% of them seen once. The specimen was PBMCs from the stem cell graft donor, collected from the stem cell graft. These TCRs come from a human donor who donated a stem cell graft to a child with acute myeloid leukemia.

The rearrangement joins TRBV11-2 to TRBJ2-3; 8 bases line up with TRBD2. After removal of 2 bases from V and 0 bases from J, the junction contained 7 bases not matched to a gene. The CDR3 is 17 residues long. CDR1 SGHAT and CDR2 FQNNGV come from the germline V gene. The CDR3 DNA reads as TGTGCCAGCAGCTTACCAGCGGGGGTTCTTAGCACAGATACGCAGTATTTT. It encodes CASSLPAGVLSTDTQYF.

The rearrangement links TRBV7-9 to TRBJ2-4; 10 bases align to TRBD1. The CDR3 spans 17 residues. CDR1 is SEHNR and CDR2 is FQNEAQ in the germline V gene (reference sequence). V lost 5 bases and J lost 0; bases outside the gene matches: 7. The CDR3 nucleotides are TGTGCCAGCAGCGAGACAGGGGGCGGGCTAGCCAAAAACATTCAGTACTTC. Protein: CASSETGGGLAKNIQYF.

The chain joins TRBV5-1 to TRBJ2-1, with 15 nucleotides matching TRBD2. This CDR3 has 16 residues. V shed 4 bases and J 7 bases; nucleotides not matched to a gene: 6. The V gene's germline CDR1 is SGHRS and CDR2 YFSETQ. In nucleotides, the CDR3 is TGCGCCAGCAGCCCGGGACTAGCGGGGGGTGAAAATGAGCAGTTCTTC. This translates into CASSPGLAGGENEQFF.

In this sample, this clonotype turned up a few times. This sequence joins TRBV7-8 and TRBJ2-3; the D gene is possibly TRBD2 (6 bases). The V end lost 4 bases, the J end lost 3 bases, and 14 bases lay between the germline ends. This CDR3 region has 15 residues. Germline assignment: CDR1 SGHVS and CDR2 FQNEAQ. In DNA, the CDR3 is TGTGCCAGCAGCTACCGGGGACTCGTAACAGATACGCAGTATTTT. Its protein is CASSYRGLVTDTQYF.

The chain joins TRBV5-1 to TRBJ2-1, with 7 bases identical to TRBD1. The CDR3 extends over 16 amino acids. J lost 0 bases, V lost 6 bases, and 9 bases had no gene match. Germline loops: CDR1 SGHRS, CDR2 YFSETQ. The CDR3 bases are TGCGCCAGCAAATCCTCGACAGGGAGCTCCTACAATGAGCAGTTCTTC. Its translation is CASKSSTGSSYNEQFF.

This clonotype has at least ten counts. The chain couples TRBV7-2 to TRBJ1-6, with D perhaps TRBD1 (5 bases). This CDR3 region has 14 residues. Per the germline V gene, CDR1 is SGHTA and CDR2 is FQGNSA. Between the trimmed V and J ends, which lost 4 bases and 7 bases, there was a span of 11 bases. The CDR3 nucleotides are TGTGCCAGCAGCTCCGGGGCGAGGAATTCACCCCTCCACTTT. Its translation: CASSSGARNSPLHF. Supplemented by reference TRBV7-2 and TRBJ1-6, the full variable domain reads GAGVSQSPSNKVTEKGKDVELRCDPISGHTALYWYRQSLGQGLEFLIYFQGNSAPDKSGLPSDRFSAERTGGSVSTLTIQRTQQEDSAVYLCASSSGARNSPLHFGNGTRLTVT.